This T cell receptor (beta chain) was retrieved from a study of T cell repertoires in cytomegalovirus infection. The wider study: Both CMV infection and a matching HLA type were indicated by public TCR beta signatures.

Regarding the study as a whole: HLA-C-restricted TCR beta clonotypes specific for CMV led the ex vivo response.

With 0 bases removed from V and 3 bases from J, the gap between germline ends came to 14 bases. The germline V gene has CDR1 LGHNA and CDR2 YNFKEQ. The CDR3 covers 16 residues. Regarding this clonotype: What it binds is unknown.

TCRdb fed the reads into MiXCR, producing one record per CDR3 protein. The sample carries 350,000 to 550,000 distinct CDR3 sequences, 31% recorded once. The J gene is TRBJ1-1, the V gene TRBV4-2; D might be TRBD1 (6 bases). This receptor was obtained from a human donor in good health (CMV status not recorded). Some clones in this sample may be carry-over from other donors' samples. The specimen was PBMCs. Here the CDR3 DNA reads TGTGCCAGCAGCCAAGATACACAGGGATTGGACACTGAAGCTTTCTTT. Residues: CASSQDTQGLDTEAFF.